This T cell receptor beta chain comes out of a study of CXCR3-negative and CXCR3-positive naive CD8 T cells. General study points: The TRB CDR3s that CXCR3-positive naive cells carried were more hydrophobic than those of CXCR3-negative naive cells. CD5 surface expression was similar among naive subsets, and TCR strength was estimated by inference from TRB CDR3 properties. Comparison of naive CXCR3-negative and CXCR3-positive cells revealed similar TRBV-TRBJ usage, while memory cells differed. Diversity ran similarly high across both naive subsets but far lower in memory CD8+ cells.

UMI-tagged TRB cDNA libraries were built via 5' RACE. Reanalyzing the 5' RACE reads, TCRdb keeps one entry per CDR3 protein, without DNA. The sample data list some 99,000 distinct CDR3 sequences. The CD45RO-CCR7+CD27+CD95- phenotype denoted naive CD8+ T cells. Concerning this clonotype: Its antigen remains unidentified.

Germline CDR1 is SEHNR and CDR2 is FQNEAQ (reference sequence). The CDR3 has 14 amino acids. The chain uses TRBV7-9 and TRBJ1-2; the D call of TRBD1 rests on TCRdb alone, since no DNA is present to check it. The sequence was collected from a human donor in good health. Some clones in this sample may be carry-over from other donors' samples. The sample taken for sequencing was naive CXCR3+ CD8+ T cells from blood. Subset of the sample: CD45RO-CCR7+CD27+CD95- naive CD8+ T cells expressing CXCR3 (TNR3+). CDR3 sequence reads: CASSPGQGAYGYTF.